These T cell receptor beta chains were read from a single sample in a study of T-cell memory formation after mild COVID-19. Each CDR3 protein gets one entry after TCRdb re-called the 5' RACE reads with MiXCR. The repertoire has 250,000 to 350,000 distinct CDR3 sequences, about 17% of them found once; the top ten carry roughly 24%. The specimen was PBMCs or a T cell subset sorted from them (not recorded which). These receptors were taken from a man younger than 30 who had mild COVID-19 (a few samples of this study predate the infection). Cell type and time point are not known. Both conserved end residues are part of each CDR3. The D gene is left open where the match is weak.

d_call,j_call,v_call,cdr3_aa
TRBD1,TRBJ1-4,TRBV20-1,CSARVGQGSPTNEKLFF
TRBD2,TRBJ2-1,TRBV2,CARELAGGANEQFF
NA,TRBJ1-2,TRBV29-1,CSVETGTYGYTF
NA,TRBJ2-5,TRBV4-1,CASSPIGGLQETQYF
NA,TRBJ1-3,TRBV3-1,CASSQVGASSGNTIYF
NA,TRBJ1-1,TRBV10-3,CAISDRRDAEAFF
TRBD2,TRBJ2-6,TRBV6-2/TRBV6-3,CASRPSGGSSGANVLTF
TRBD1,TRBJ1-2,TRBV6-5,CASKPGQGNYGYTF
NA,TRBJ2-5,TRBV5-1,CASAEQGDQETQYF
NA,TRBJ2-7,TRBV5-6,CASSSNSYEQYF
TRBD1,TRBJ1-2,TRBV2,CASSPGTEIGYTF
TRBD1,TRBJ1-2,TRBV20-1,CSARRGGRDTYGYTF
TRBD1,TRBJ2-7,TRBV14,CASSSRDRGNEQYF
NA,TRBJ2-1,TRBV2,CASSEAEVILGGSYNEQFF
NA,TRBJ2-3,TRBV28,CASSHHGGGQGSTDTQYF
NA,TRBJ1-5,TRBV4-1,CASSRSGASNQPQHF
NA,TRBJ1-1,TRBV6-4,CASSVAVNTEAFF
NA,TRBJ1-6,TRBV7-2,CAISHGQGLVPLHF
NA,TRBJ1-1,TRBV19,CASSSTATTEAFF
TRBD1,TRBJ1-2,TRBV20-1,CSCAHRGRPYGYTF
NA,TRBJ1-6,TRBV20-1,CSARDFGRAASPLHF
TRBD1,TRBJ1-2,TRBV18,CASSLLLPGTESGYGYTF
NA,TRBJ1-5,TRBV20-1,CSAAGDSNQPQHF
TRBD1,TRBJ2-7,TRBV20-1,CSARPRDRRHEQYF
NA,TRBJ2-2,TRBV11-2,CASSLRGTTPGELFF
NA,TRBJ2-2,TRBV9,CASSVAGTNTGELFF
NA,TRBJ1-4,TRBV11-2,CASRGTNEKLFF
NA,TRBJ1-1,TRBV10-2,CASSRTEMNTEAFF
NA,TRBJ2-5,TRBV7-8,CASSLVLTKETQYF